The T cell receptor beta chain described here comes from a study of T cells after yellow fever vaccination. The CDR3 contains 14 residues. V trimming: 6 bases; J trimming: 3 bases; junction bases outside the gene matches: 6. Germline CDR1 and CDR2: DFQATT and SNEGSKA (reference sequence). The table lists this clonotype with many counts. Its cognate antigen is unknown. Template-switching 5'RACE yielded the TCR cDNA; a universal primer site and UMIs were added in the process. One entry per CDR3 protein, called by TCRdb with MiXCR from the 5' RACE reads. This sample has some 350,000 distinct CDR3 sequences, with 3.5% to 4.5% found just once. The study, taken as a whole, reports: It was the secondary response that reached its peak faster, day 5 versus 15, but it was weaker. Researchers noted that a small share of clonotypes showed up in both CD4 and CD8 compartments. Reappearing after the booster were most of the clones from primary vaccination (roughly 96% CD4, 88% CD8).

This sequence was found in a young man who received the YFV17D yellow fever vaccine. The source was PBMCs, collected 5 days after the yellow fever booster vaccination. The J gene is TRBJ2-1, the V gene TRBV20-1, with 9 bases that match TRBD1. CDR3 nucleotides: TGCAGTGCACAACCGGGACAGGGCTACAATGAGCAGTTCTTC. Translation: CSAQPGQGYNEQFF.